These 10 T cell receptor beta chains were sequenced from one sample in a study of shared clonotypes between healthy human individuals. TCRdb's table, derived via immunoSEQ multiplex PCR, lists solely in-frame clones and lacks some. Among some 2,500,000 clones listed, approximately 90% were seen once. Sequences were obtained from naive CD4+ T cells from PBMCs. Documented subset: CD45RA+ positively selected. These receptors came from a man younger than 30 in good health. Some clones in this sample may be carry-over from other donors' samples.

The chain links TRBV2 to TRBJ2-4; 8 nucleotides agree with TRBD1. The CDR3 spans 13 residues. Germline V gene sequence: CDR1 SNHLY, CDR2 FYNNEI. Losses at the gene ends were 7 bases for V and 5 bases for J; bases not matched to a gene: 4. This chain's CDR3 is CASIPGQENIQYF. The CDR3, as DNA: TGTGCCAGCATTCCGGGACAGGAAAACATTCAGTACTTC.

The rearrangement joins TRBV29-1 to TRBJ2-2; D gene unclear. The CDR3 extends over 14 amino acids. Per the germline V gene, CDR1 is SQVTM and CDR2 is ANQGSEA. V lost 6 bases to trimming and J lost 2 bases, with 13 bases between them. The CDR3 region is CSVGSPYNTGELFF. CDR3 DNA: TGCAGCGTCGGATCGCCTTATAACACCGGGGAGCTGTTTTTT.

The V gene is TRBV27, the J gene TRBJ2-1, with no clear D. With 3 bases removed from V and 1 base from J, the gap between germline ends came to 7 bases. The CDR3 is made up of 14 amino acids. Germline V CDR1 and CDR2: MNHEY, SMNVEV (reference sequence). CDR3 protein: CASSLANSYNEQFF. The CDR3 DNA reads TGTGCCAGCAGTTTGGCAAATTCCTACAATGAGCAGTTCTTC.

The chain combines TRBV6-4 with TRBJ1-2; weak D call: TRBD1 (5 bases). CDR1 and CDR2 from the germline V gene are MRHNA and SNTAGT. This CDR3 comprises 16 residues. The ends were cut back, 5 bases at V and 7 bases at J, with 23 bases in the middle. The CDR3 DNA reads TGTGCCAGCAGTCCCCACCCCGGGGAGGGACGGTTTGGCTACACCTTC. It specifies CASSPHPGEGRFGYTF.

In its sample, this clone was seen once. The genes are TRBV18 and TRBJ2-7, with D unclear. CDR3 length equals 13 residues. CDR1 KGHSH and CDR2 LQKENI come from the germline V gene. Trimming pared 3 bases from V and 6 bases from J, leaving 12 bases between. In DNA, the CDR3 is TGTGCCAGCTCACCGGGATTACCGGGCGAGCAGTACTTC. Its translation: CASSPGLPGEQYF.

This clone has only a few counts. The chain has TRBV28 and TRBJ1-1, with TRBD1 matching over 7 bases. Germline CDR1 and CDR2: MDHEN and SYDVKM. The junction had 8 bases not matched to a gene; V was cut back by 3 bases and J by 7 bases. The CDR3 contains 14 residues. The CDR3 protein is CASSFPDRDREAFF. The CDR3 DNA follows: TGTGCCAGCAGTTTCCCCGACAGGGATCGTGAAGCTTTCTTT.

The chain has TRBV6-5 and TRBJ2-7; perhaps TRBD1 as D (6 bases). This CDR3 comprises 16 residues. V shed 0 bases and J shed 3 bases, with 15 bases lying between them. Germline CDR1 and CDR2: MNHEY and SVGAGI. The CDR3 nucleotides read TGTGCCAGCAGTTACTCTAGGTCAGGGGTGAACTACGAGCAGTACTTC. Its translation is CASSYSRSGVNYEQYF.

The chain joins TRBV6-6 to TRBJ2-7, with 10 bases identical to TRBD1. CDR1 and CDR2 from the germline V gene are MNHNY and SVGAGI (reference sequence). The CDR3 runs 15 residues. V lost 7 bases, J lost 3 bases, and 9 bases stayed unmatched. The CDR3 DNA follows: TGTGCCAGCATCACCGGGACAGGGGTTTTCTACGAGCAGTACTTC. Residues: CASITGTGVFYEQYF.

The chain couples TRBV2 to TRBJ2-3, with 7 nucleotides matching TRBD2. Germline CDR1 and CDR2: SNHLY and FYNNEI. The V and J ends lost 6 bases and 0 bases, in that order; junction bases with no gene match: 6. The CDR3 loop spans 15 amino acids. The CDR3 protein is CASSAGTTSTDTQYF. CDR3 bases: TGTGCCAGCAGCGCCGGGACTACTAGCACAGATACGCAGTATTTT.

The rearrangement uses TRBV6-1 and TRBJ2-5; 7 nucleotides match TRBD2. Per germline, CDR1 MNHNS and CDR2 SASEGT. With V trimmed by 3 bases and J by 7 bases, 11 bases remained unmatched. The CDR3 consists of 15 residues. The CDR3 spells CASSEGPREGWTQYF. The CDR3 DNA reads as TGTGCCAGCAGTGAGGGTCCCAGGGAGGGCTGGACCCAGTACTTC.